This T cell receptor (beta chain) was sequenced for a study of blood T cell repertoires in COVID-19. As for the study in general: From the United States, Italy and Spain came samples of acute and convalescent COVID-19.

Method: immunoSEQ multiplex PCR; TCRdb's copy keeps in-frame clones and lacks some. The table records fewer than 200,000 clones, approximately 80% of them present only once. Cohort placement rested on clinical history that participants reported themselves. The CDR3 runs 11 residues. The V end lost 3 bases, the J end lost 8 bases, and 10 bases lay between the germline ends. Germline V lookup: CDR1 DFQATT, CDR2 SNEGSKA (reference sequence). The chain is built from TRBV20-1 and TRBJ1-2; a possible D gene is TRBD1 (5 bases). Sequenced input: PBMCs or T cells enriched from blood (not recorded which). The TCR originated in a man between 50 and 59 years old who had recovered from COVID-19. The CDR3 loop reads CSASVGGGYTF. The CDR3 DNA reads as TGCAGTGCTAGTGTCGGGGGAGGCTACACCTTC.